This T cell receptor (beta chain) comes out of a study of T cell responses to AZD1222 COVID-19 vaccine. Study summary: Second doses were pooled across both intervals (about 4 or about 12 weeks).

As to this clone: Its target is not known.

Points from the study as a whole: There were vaccine-associated CD4 TCRs across spike, dominant at 160-218 and 743-854. Nearly half of spike-specific TCRs reportedly go after variant regions that carry no mutations.

The method was immunoSEQ multiplex PCR; TCRdb's version includes in-frame clones alone and lacks a portion of them. The sample comprises around 100,000 clones, 89% of which are singletons, and 15% to 20% rests with the top ten. CDR3 length: 12 residues. V was clipped by 3 bases and J by 0 bases, with 6 bases between them. Germline V gene data show CDR1 as DFQATT and CDR2 as SNEGSKA (reference sequence). This chain links TRBV20-1 with TRBJ2-7; no clear D. The sequencing used peripheral blood, collected on day 0 of AZD1222 vaccination. The source of this sequence is an adult in good health. The CDR3 here is CSASGVSYEQYF. The CDR3 nucleotides read TGCAGTGCTAGTGGGGTCTCCTACGAGCAGTACTTC.